The 10 T cell receptor beta chains below all came from one sample that was sequenced in a study of PD-1 blockade in classical Hodgkin lymphoma. Relapses following autologous stem cell transplantation were seen in all patients, with brentuximab vedotin exposure varying. This table comes from immunoSEQ multiplex PCR, and its TCRdb copy is limited to in-frame clones, with some not included. The sample lists 90,000 or so clones; about nine tenths were seen once. This specimen was peripheral blood mononuclear cells (PBMCs), taken before the second cycle of nivolumab. The receptors here all came from a human donor with classical Hodgkin lymphoma.

The chain has TRBV27 and TRBJ1-3, with D tentatively TRBD1 (5 bases). Germline CDR1 MNHEY, CDR2 SMNVEV (reference sequence). V lost 6 bases, J lost 3 bases, and 9 bases lay in between. The CDR3 is made up of 13 amino acids. This CDR3 is CASSSGLGNTIYF. CDR3 nucleotides: TGTGCCAGCAGCTCGGGGCTTGGAAACACCATATATTTT.

A word on this clone: The CDR3 does not end in the conserved phenylalanine or tryptophan, so this is likely a read error. The rearrangement uses TRBV5-1 and TRBJ2-7; unclear D gene. Germline loops: CDR1 SGHRS, CDR2 YFSETQ. V dropped 0 bases and J dropped 2 bases, with 9 bases sitting between them. The CDR3 covers 14 residues. CDR3 coding DNA: TGCGCCAGCAGCTTGGCCTTAAAGACCTACGAGCAGTACATC. Encoded protein: CASSLALKTYEQYI.

The V gene is TRBV18, the J gene TRBJ2-1; TRBD2 aligns across 8 bases. CDR1 is KGHSH, CDR2 LQKENI, per germline. CDR3 length equals 15 residues. The ends lost 3 bases at V and 2 bases at J; junction bases unmatched: 3. The CDR3 loop is CASSPGGRTYNEQFF. The CDR3 nucleotides read TGTGCCAGCTCACCGGGCGGGAGGACCTACAATGAGCAGTTCTTC.

This chain connects TRBV5-1 to TRBJ1-1; the D is unclear. The germline CDR1 and CDR2 sequences are SGHRS and YFSETQ. Trimming shortened V by 2 bases and J by 10 bases, and 12 bases separated the two germline ends. This CDR3 has 12 amino acids. CDR3 DNA sequence: TGCGCCAGCAGCTTCTTTGGGGAGGGAGCTTTCTTT. Translation: CASSFFGEGAFF.

V is TRBV28 and J is TRBJ2-5; 7 bases are a match to TRBD1. The CDR3 is 16 amino acids. Unmatched junction bases numbered 8, after V lost 1 base and J lost 3 bases. Germline V gives CDR1 MDHEN, CDR2 SYDVKM. The CDR3 nucleotides are TGTGCCAGCAGTTTATATTCCGGACAGGTGGAAGAGACCCAGTACTTC. It specifies CASSLYSGQVEETQYF.

The chain carries TRBV9 and TRBJ2-5, with a tentative D call TRBD2 (6 bases). Germline values: CDR1 SGDLS, CDR2 YYNGEE. This CDR3 comprises 13 residues. Trimming removed 1 base at V and 3 bases at J, with 7 bases between. The CDR3 DNA is TGTGCCAGCAGCGTATGGGGGGAAGAGACCCAGTACTTC. It translates to CASSVWGEETQYF.

V and J are TRBV29-1 and TRBJ2-7; D may be TRBD1 (5 bases). Germline V gene sequence: CDR1 SQVTM, CDR2 ANQGSEA. V lost 6 bases and J 3 bases, leaving 12 bases between the germline ends. The CDR3 has 12 amino acids. The CDR3 DNA is TGCAGCGTCCAAGCACAGGTCTACGAGCAGTACTTC. Translation gives CSVQAQVYEQYF.

The V call is TRBV19, the J call TRBJ2-2; D call uncertain. CDR3 length: 16 amino acids. Germline CDR1 reads LNHDA; CDR2 reads SQIVND (reference sequence). V dropped 10 bases and J dropped 3 bases, with 21 bases sitting between them. CDR3 DNA sequence: TGTGCCACTGCAAACAATTGGGCCTTTGACACCGGGGAGCTGTTTTTT. Translation gives CATANNWAFDTGELFF.

The gene calls are TRBV11-2 and TRBJ1-2, with D possibly being TRBD1 (6 bases). Trimming pared 5 bases from V and 7 bases from J, leaving 17 bases between. There are 14 residues in the CDR3. Germline V gives CDR1 SGHAT, CDR2 FQNNGV. The CDR3 loop is CASSLQTGAGGYTF. CDR3 nucleotides: TGTGCCAGCAGCCTACAAACGGGGGCGGGTGGCTACACCTTC.

V gene TRBV29-1 combines with J gene TRBJ2-3; 7 bases fit TRBD1. Trimming cost V 7 bases and J 2 bases; bases outside gene matches: 9. Germline assignment: CDR1 SQVTM and CDR2 ANQGSEA. The CDR3 length is 14 residues. This CDR3 is CSARSGTVTDTQYF. The CDR3 nucleotides read TGCAGCGCCCGGTCGGGGACAGTCACAGATACGCAGTATTTT.